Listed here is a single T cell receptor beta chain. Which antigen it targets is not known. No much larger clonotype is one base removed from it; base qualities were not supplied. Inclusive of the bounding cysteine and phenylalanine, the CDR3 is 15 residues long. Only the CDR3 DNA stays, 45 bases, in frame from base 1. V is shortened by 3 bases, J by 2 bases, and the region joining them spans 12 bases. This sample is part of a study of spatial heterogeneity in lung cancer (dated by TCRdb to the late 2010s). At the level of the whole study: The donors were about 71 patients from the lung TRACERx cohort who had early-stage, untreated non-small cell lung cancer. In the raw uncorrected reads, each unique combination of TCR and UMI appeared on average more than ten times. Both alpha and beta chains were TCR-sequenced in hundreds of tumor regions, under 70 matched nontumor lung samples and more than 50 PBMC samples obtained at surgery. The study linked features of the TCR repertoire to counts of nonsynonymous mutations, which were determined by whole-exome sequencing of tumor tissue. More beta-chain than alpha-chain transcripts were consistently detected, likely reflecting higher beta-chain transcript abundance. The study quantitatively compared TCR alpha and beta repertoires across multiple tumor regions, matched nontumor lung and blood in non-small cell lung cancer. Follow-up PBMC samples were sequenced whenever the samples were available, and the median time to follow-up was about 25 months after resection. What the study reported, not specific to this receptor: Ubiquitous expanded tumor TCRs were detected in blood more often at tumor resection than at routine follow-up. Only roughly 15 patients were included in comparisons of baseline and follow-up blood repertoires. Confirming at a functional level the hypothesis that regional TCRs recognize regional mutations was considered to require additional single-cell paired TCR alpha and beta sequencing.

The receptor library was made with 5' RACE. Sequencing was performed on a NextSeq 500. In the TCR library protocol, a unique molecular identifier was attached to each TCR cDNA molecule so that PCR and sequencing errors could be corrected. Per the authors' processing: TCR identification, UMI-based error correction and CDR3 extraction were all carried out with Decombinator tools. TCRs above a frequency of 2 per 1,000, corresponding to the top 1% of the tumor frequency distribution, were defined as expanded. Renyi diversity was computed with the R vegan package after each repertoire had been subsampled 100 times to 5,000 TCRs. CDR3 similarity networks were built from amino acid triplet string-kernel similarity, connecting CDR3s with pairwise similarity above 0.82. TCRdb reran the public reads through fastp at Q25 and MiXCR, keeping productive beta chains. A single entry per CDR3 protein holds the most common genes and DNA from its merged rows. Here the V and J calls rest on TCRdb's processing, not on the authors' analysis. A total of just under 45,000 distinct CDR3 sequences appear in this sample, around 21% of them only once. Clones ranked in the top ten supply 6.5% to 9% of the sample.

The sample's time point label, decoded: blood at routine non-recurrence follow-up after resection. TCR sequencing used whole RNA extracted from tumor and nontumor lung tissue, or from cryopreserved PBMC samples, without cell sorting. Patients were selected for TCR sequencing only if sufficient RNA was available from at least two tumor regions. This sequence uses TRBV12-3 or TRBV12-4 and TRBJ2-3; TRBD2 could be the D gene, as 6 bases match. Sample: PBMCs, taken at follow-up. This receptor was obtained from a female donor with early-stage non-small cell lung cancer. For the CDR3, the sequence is CASSFRGFDTDTQYF. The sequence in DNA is TGTGCCAGCAGTTTTCGGGGGTTTGACACAGATACGCAGTATTTT.